The rows below give T cell receptor beta chains drawn from one sample of a study of T cells in Graves' hyperthyroidism and ophthalmopathy. One entry per CDR3 protein, called by TCRdb with MiXCR from the multiplex PCR reads. Found here are hundreds of thousands of distinct CDR3 sequences, 35% to 55% of them singletons; the top ten hold about 7.9%. The sample taken for sequencing was peripheral blood or thyroid tissue (not recorded which). These receptors were obtained from a woman younger than 35 with Graves' hyperthyroidism. Both conserved end residues are trimmed from each CDR3. The size of a clone is reported for some rows only, either as once, few or many, or as a class for expanded clones.

V gene	J gene	clone size	CDR3 protein
TRBV24-1	TRBJ2-7	many	ATSDPGTGNDEQY
TRBV9	TRBJ1-6	-	ASSVGRHSPLH
TRBV29-1	TRBJ2-5	-	SVDRSGGGGRPRETQY
TRBV7-9	TRBJ2-3	-	ASEWEATTDTQY
TRBV7-8	TRBJ2-7	-	ASLGGRAYEQY
TRBV20-1	TRBJ1-2	few	SARGSKGNGYT
TRBV25-1	TRBJ1-5	few	ASSEHGGNQPQH
TRBV2	TRBJ2-6	-	ASSRDRESGANVLT
TRBV7-2	TRBJ1-1	many	ASSLSWGNTEAF
TRBV7-2	TRBJ2-7	-	ASSFQGYTYEQY
TRBV7-9	TRBJ2-2	-	ASSVWTGHGELF
TRBV7-2	TRBJ2-7	few	ASSLGGGGKEQY
TRBV5-4	TRBJ2-5	few	ASSDDTLAQY
TRBV29-1	TRBJ1-1	-	SARGSQDRGLKNTEAF
TRBV19	TRBJ2-2	few	ASSPWGEGAGELF
TRBV9	TRBJ2-7	few	ASSVEAGASYEQY
TRBV15	TRBJ2-7	-	ATSSRGHSYEQY
TRBV6-6	TRBJ2-5	many	ASSEALRRGETQY
TRBV12-3/TRBV12-4	TRBJ1-2	-	ASSSFGTDYGYT
TRBV10-3	TRBJ2-7	many	AISGGAGSVYEQY
TRBV20-1	TRBJ1-2	-	SATDSRLNYGYT
TRBV2	TRBJ1-6	many	ASNPQGDFSPLH
TRBV13	TRBJ2-7	-	ASSLYPGGSSYEQY
TRBV29-1	TRBJ1-2	few	SVVGQGVFGYT
TRBV2	TRBJ2-7	-	ASKLAGYEQY
TRBV20-1	TRBJ2-2	-	SVQGSPGELF
TRBV19	TRBJ2-7	-	ASSSELVVTYEQY
TRBV19	TRBJ1-1	few	ASSIDGWTEAF
TRBV7-2	TRBJ1-1	-	ASSLAAGEGTEAF
TRBV15	TRBJ2-7	-	ATSREGGYEQY
TRBV10-3	TRBJ1-2	-	AISDSRIGMDGYT
TRBV15	TRBJ2-7	many	ATSRGLASEQY
TRBV7-8	TRBJ1-1	-	ASSFLGGPRDTEAF
TRBV29-1	TRBJ2-7	many	SVCGIGRAPSEQY
TRBV7-8	TRBJ2-2	few	ASSSSGQNTGELF
TRBV7-9	TRBJ2-2	-	ASSQGLAGSGELF
TRBV29-1	TRBJ1-1	many	SVGHEAF
TRBV7-2	TRBJ1-2	-	ASSPRQRLDGYT
TRBV7-6	TRBJ2-7	-	ASSTQQGGRVEQY
TRBV29-1	TRBJ1-1	-	SLGPVNTEAF
TRBV20-1	TRBJ1-5	-	SASGTGGDQPQH
TRBV19	TRBJ1-1	-	ATTEGTEAF
TRBV7-3	TRBJ2-5	-	ASSLTSSGGTQY
TRBV9	TRBJ1-1	-	ASSLNSLLGTEAF
TRBV7-2	TRBJ2-7	many	ASSRTGGSYEQY
TRBV7-2	TRBJ1-5	many	ASNVGGQPQH
TRBV7-9	TRBJ2-7	-	ASSLGSSPGGNIYEQY
TRBV12-3/TRBV12-4	TRBJ2-7	-	ASSLDNRVGFEQY
TRBV7-6	TRBJ2-7	-	ASSPEDERGRDEQY
TRBV29-1	TRBJ1-2	medium-sized	SVETGDYT
TRBV7-6	TRBJ1-1	few	ASSFQGDITEAF
TRBV6-6	TRBJ2-7	-	ASSYLGGNEQY
TRBV5-5	TRBJ2-2	-	ASSLAPNTGELF
TRBV10-3	TRBJ2-5	-	AISDGTVSFPETQY
TRBV7-3	TRBJ2-7	few	ASSPGTVYEQY